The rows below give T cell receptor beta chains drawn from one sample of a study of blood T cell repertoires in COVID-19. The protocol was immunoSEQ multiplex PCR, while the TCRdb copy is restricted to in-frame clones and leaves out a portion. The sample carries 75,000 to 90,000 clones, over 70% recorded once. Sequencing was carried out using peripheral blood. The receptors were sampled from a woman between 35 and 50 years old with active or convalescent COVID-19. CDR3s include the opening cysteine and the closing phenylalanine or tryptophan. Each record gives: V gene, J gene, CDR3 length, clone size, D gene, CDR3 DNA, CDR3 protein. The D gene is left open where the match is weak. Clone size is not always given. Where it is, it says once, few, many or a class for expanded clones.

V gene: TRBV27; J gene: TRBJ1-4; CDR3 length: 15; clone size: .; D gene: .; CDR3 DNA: TGTGCCAGCAGTTTGGTTGGGGGCGCGGTAGGGGAACTGTTTTTT; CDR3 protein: CASSLVGGAVGELFF
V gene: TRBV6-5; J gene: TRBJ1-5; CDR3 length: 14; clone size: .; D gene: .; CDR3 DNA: TGTGCCAGCAGTTACCCCGAGGCGGAGCAGCCCCAGCATTTT; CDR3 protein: CASSYPEAEQPQHF
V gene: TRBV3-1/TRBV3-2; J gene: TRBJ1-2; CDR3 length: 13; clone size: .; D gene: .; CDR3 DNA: TGTGCCAGCAGCCAAGGACAGAACTATGGCTACACCTTC; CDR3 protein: CASSQGQNYGYTF
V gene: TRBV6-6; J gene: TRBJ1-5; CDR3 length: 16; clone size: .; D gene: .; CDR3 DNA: TGTGCCAGCAGTTACTCGTGGGCAGGGAGCAATCAGCCCCAGCATTTT; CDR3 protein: CASSYSWAGSNQPQHF
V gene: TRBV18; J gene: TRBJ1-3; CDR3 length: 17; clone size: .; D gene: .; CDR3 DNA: TGTGCCAGCTCAGAGACCGGTTCGGGTTTCTCTGGAAACACCATATATTTT; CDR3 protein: CASSETGSGFSGNTIYF
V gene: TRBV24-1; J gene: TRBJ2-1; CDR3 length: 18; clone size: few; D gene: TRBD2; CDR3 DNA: TGTGCCACCAGTGATACGGGACTAGCGGGAGCATCTTACAATGAGCAGTTCTTC; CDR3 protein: CATSDTGLAGASYNEQFF
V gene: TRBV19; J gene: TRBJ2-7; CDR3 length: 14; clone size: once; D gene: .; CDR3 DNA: TGTGCCAGTAGTGTAACGGGACTTACCTACGAGCAGTACTTC; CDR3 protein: CASSVTGLTYEQYF
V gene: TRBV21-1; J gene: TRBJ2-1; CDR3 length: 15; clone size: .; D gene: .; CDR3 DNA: TGTGCCAGCATTATGCGGGGGGGGATAGTGGTTGAGCAGTTCTTC; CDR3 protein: CASIMRGGIVVEQFF
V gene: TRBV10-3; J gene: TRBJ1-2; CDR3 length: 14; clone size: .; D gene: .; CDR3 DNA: TGTGCCATCAGTGAGTTGGGACTCTACGGTGGCTACACCTTC; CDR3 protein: CAISELGLYGGYTF
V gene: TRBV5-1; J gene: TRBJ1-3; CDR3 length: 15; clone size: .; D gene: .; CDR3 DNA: TGCGCCAGCAGCCCTGGGCGCAGGTTCACGGACACCATATATTTT; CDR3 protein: CASSPGRRFTDTIYF
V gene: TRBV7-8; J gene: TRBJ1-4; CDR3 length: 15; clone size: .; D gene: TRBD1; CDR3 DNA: TGTGCCAGCAGCTTAACGACAGGGGGAGTTGAAAAACTGTTTTTT; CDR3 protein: CASSLTTGGVEKLFF
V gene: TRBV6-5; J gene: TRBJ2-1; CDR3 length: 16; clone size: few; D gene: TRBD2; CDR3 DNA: TGTGCCAGCAGTTCCCTTAGCGGGGGGGAGTACAATGAGCAGTTCTTC; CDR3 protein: CASSSLSGGEYNEQFF
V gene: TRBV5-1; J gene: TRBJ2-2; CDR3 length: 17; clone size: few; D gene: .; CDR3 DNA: TGCGCCAGCAGCTTGTCCCGGGGCAGGGGTGTCACCGGGGAGCTGTTTTTT; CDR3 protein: CASSLSRGRGVTGELFF
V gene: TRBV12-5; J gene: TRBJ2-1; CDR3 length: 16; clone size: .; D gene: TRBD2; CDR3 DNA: TGTGCTAGTGGCCGATATAGCGGGAGAGCCTACAATGAGCAGTTCTTC; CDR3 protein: CASGRYSGRAYNEQFF
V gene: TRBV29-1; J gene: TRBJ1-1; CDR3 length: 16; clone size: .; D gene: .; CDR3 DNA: TGCAGCGTTGCGGGGGATACGGCCAGAGTGAACACTGAAGCTTTCTTT; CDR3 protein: CSVAGDTARVNTEAFF
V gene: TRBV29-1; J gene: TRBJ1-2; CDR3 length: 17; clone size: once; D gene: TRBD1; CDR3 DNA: TGCAGCGTTGAAGATCCACATAAGAGGGGGCGGAGCTATGGCTACACCTTC; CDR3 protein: CSVEDPHKRGRSYGYTF
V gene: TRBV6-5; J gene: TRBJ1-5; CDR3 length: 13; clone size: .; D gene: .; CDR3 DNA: TGTGCCAGCAGATTTGGGGGGGGTCAGCCCCAGCATTTT; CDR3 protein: CASRFGGGQPQHF
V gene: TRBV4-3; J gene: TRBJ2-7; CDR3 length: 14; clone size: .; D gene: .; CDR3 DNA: TGCGCCAGCAGCCAAACTTCGTCAGGTTACGAGCAGTACTTC; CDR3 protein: CASSQTSSGYEQYF
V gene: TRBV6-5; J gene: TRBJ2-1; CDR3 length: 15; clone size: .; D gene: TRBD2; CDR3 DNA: TGTGCCAGCACCTACGGGCTAGCGGGCCTCAATGAGCAGTTCTTC; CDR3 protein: CASTYGLAGLNEQFF
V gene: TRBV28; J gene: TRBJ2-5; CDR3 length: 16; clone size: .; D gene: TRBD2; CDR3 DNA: TGTGCCAGCAGTTTAGGGGGGGAGGGACCCCAGGAGACCCAGTACTTC; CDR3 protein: CASSLGGEGPQETQYF
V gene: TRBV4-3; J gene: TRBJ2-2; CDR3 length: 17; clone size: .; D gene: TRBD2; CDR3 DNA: TGCGCCAGCAGCCACCCCCTAGCGGGAGGGCCTGCCGGGGAGCTGTTTTTT; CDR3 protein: CASSHPLAGGPAGELFF